The entry below describes one T cell receptor (beta chain). The target antigen is unknown. A multiplex PCR was run with 60 Vbeta primers and 13 Jbeta primers. Assay used: immunoSEQ multiplex PCR; TCRdb lists only in-frame clones, some missing. The sample lists 150,000 or so clones; approximately 82% were seen once. The source of the sample is a study of cytomegalovirus exposure and HLA in healthy donors. Study-wide results and limits: In a later analysis, across HLA loci, associated TCR counts were highest for DRB1, lowest for HLA-C. HLA allele associations emerged for around 16,000 TCR beta sequences in a later analysis, at 0.05 false discovery rate. High sensitivity and specificity were reportedly achieved when the classifier diagnosed cytomegalovirus status.

Sequencing was done on a sample of PBMCs. The origin of this receptor is a man between 18 and 35 years old in good health and CMV-seropositive.

CDR3 loop: CASSLGFHLLGLAGDLPKETQYF. The CDR3 nucleotides are TGTGCCAGCAGTTTAGGGTTTCATTTACTGGGGCTAGCGGGCGATTTACCGAAAGAGACCCAGTACTTC. V usage is TRBV28 and J usage is TRBJ2-5, with TRBD2 matching over 8 bases. The CDR3 consists of 23 residues. V lost 2 bases, J lost 3 bases, and 29 bases stayed unmatched. CDR1 MDHEN and CDR2 SYDVKM come from the germline V gene.